The 3 T cell receptor beta chains listed next were all sequenced from one sample in a study of CD8 T cells in Susac syndrome. RNA was extracted with the RNeasy kit, and a quantity of about 0.45 to 1 ug was reverse transcribed using random hexamers. In TCRdb, the immunoSEQ multiplex PCR reads were re-called with MiXCR into one record per CDR3 protein. This repertoire shows some 63,000 distinct CDR3 sequences, about 94% found once; its top ten account for around 0.6%. The sample consisted of CD8+ T cells from PBMCs. These receptors originate from a human donor with multiple sclerosis.

This chain joins TRBV27 and TRBJ2-7, with 8 bases aligning to TRBD1. Germline V gives CDR1 MNHEY, CDR2 SMNVEV (reference sequence). This CDR3 is 15 amino acids long. After removal of 0 bases from V and 6 bases from J, the junction contained 7 bases not matched to a gene. CDR3 in DNA: TGTGCCAGCAGTTTATCTCGACAGGGGCTAGGCGAGCAGTACTTC. Protein product: CASSLSRQGLGEQYF.

The chain recombines TRBV5-6 with TRBJ2-2; D unresolved. CDR3 size: 15 residues. Germline assignment: CDR1 SGHDT and CDR2 YYEEEE. Trimming took 1 base from V and 3 from J, leaving 10 bases between them. The CDR3: CASSLSQIYTGELFF. CDR3 in DNA: TGTGCCAGCAGCTTGTCCCAGATTTACACCGGGGAGCTGTTTTTT.

This chain connects TRBV6-5 to TRBJ2-7; TRBD1 aligns across 7 bases. Germline V gives CDR1 MNHEY, CDR2 SVGAGI. The CDR3 sequence is 14 residues long. Trimming cost V 8 bases and J 2 bases; bases outside gene matches: 9. CDR3 residues: CASGLMTGPYEQYF. CDR3 in DNA: TGTGCCAGCGGTCTAATGACAGGGCCCTACGAGCAGTACTTC.